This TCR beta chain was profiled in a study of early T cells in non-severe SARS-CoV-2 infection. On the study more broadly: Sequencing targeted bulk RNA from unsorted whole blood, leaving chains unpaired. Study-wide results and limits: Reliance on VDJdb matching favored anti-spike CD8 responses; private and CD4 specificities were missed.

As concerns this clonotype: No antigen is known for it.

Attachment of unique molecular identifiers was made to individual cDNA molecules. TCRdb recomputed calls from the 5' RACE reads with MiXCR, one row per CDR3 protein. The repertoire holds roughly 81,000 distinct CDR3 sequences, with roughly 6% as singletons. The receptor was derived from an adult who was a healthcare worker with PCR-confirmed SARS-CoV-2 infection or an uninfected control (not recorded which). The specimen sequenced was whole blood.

CDR3 nucleotides: TGCGCCAGCAGCTCGGGCAGAACTTATGGCTACACCTTC. It is translated as CASSSGRTYGYTF. V is TRBV5-1 and J is TRBJ1-2; D gene uncertain. This CDR3 is built from 13 residues. V was cut by 3 bases and J by 5 bases, with 11 bases left in between. Germline V gene sequence: CDR1 SGHRS, CDR2 YFSETQ.